This is a list of T cell receptor beta chains from one sample in a study of regulatory T cells in long-lasting Graves disease. From the multiplex PCR reads, TCRdb called clonotypes with MiXCR, one entry per CDR3 protein. Here the sample spans approximately 290,000 distinct CDR3 sequences, approximately 20% being singletons. The sequencing used peripheral blood mononuclear cells (PBMCs), collected when the disease was refractory, from a patient treated with antithyroid drugs. The receptors derive from a female donor with Graves disease. CDR3s include the opening cysteine and the closing phenylalanine or tryptophan. D genes are given only for firm matches. Size is stated for part of the rows, as once, few or many counts, or as a class when the clone is expanded.

V	J	D	size	DNA	CDR3
TRBV14	TRBJ2-7	TRBD1	many	TGTGCCAGCAGCCGACCAGGGGGCTGGGACGAGCAGTACTTC	CASSRPGGWDEQYF
TRBV6-1	TRBJ1-2	-	many	TGTGCCAGCAGAGACGACAGGAGCCATGGCTACACCTTC	CASRDDRSHGYTF
TRBV11-1	TRBJ2-7	-	many	TGTGCCAGCAGCTACACGGAATCCTACGAGCAGTACTTC	CASSYTESYEQYF
TRBV28	TRBJ2-7	TRBD1	many	TGTGCCAGCAGACCCGGACAGGGTCCCTCCTACGAGCAGTACTTC	CASRPGQGPSYEQYF
TRBV30	TRBJ2-7	-	-	TGTGCCTGGGGATTGGGGGTCTACGAGCAGTACTTC	CAWGLGVYEQYF
TRBV20-1	TRBJ2-7	-	few	TGCAGTGCTAGAAGGCTAGTTCCCTACGAGCAGTACTTC	CSARRLVPYEQYF
TRBV27	TRBJ1-5	TRBD1	many	TGTGCCAGCAGTTACAGGGGGAACAATCAGCCCCAGCATTTT	CASSYRGNNQPQHF
TRBV7-9	TRBJ2-7	-	few	TGTGCCAGCAGCTCTATCCTTGGGGACTCCTACGAGCAGTACTTC	CASSSILGDSYEQYF
TRBV3-1	TRBJ2-3	-	few	TGTGCCAGCAGCCATGAGGGCCAGCCAGATACGCAGTATTTT	CASSHEGQPDTQYF
TRBV28	TRBJ2-3	TRBD2	-	TGTGCCAGCAGCCTAGGACTAGCCCGCACAGATACGCAGTATTTT	CASSLGLARTDTQYF
TRBV20-1	TRBJ1-1	-	-	TGCAGTGCTAGAGGGAAGAGGGACACTGAAGCTTTCTTT	CSARGKRDTEAFF
TRBV6-2/TRBV6-3	TRBJ2-5	-	once	TGTGCCAGCAGTTACGCGCGGTTCAGGTACCAAGAGACCCAGTACTTC	CASSYARFRYQETQYF
TRBV4-3	TRBJ1-1	-	-	TGCGCCAGCAGCCAAGATACTCTCTTAAACACTGAAGCTTTCTTT	CASSQDTLLNTEAFF
TRBV28	TRBJ2-7	-	many	TGTGCCAGCAGTTTCGGGGGGCATGAATCGGGCGAGCAGTACTTC	CASSFGGHESGEQYF
TRBV20-1	TRBJ2-1	-	few	TGCAGTGCTCGAACAGGGAACTCCTACAATGAGCAGTTCTTC	CSARTGNSYNEQFF